This T cell receptor (beta chain) was identified in a study of cytomegalovirus exposure and HLA in healthy donors. As regards this clone: Its antigen remains unidentified.

Study results and caveats: As a later analysis revealed, the rate of TCR association differed by HLA locus, with DRB1 most and HLA-C fewest. When presence/absence was analysed, sequencing depth was taken to be roughly uniform across donors. Most likely, a cluster of highly shared sequence variants arose as a sequencing artifact. The classifier was said to identify cytomegalovirus status with high specificity and sensitivity.

PCR amplification relied on 60 Vbeta primers (plus 13 Jbeta primers). Measured with immunoSEQ multiplex PCR; TCRdb has only the in-frame clones, and not every one. The sample has 150,000 to 200,000 clones, approximately 12% seen once. Sequenced: PBMCs. This receptor was identified in a man between 50 and 59 years old in good health and CMV-seropositive.

The CDR3 here is CASSEYSTGEAFF. The CDR3 nucleotides read TGTGCCAGCAGTGAATATTCGACAGGTGAAGCTTTCTTT. The rearrangement joins TRBV25-1 to TRBJ1-1; the D gene is possibly TRBD1 (6 bases). V was trimmed by 0 bases and J by 7 bases, leaving 9 bases between them. Germline V CDR1 and CDR2: MGHDK, SYGVNS. This CDR3 comprises 13 residues.